This record looks at one T cell receptor (beta chain) sequence and its context. No antigen is known for it. This specimen belongs to a study of cytomegalovirus exposure and HLA in healthy donors. Study in general: For the roughly 400 genotyped donors, 81% fell within the Caucasian-associated ancestry cluster.

Trimming took 5 bases from V and 5 from J, leaving 15 bases between them. The CDR3 totals 14 residues. The germline V gene encodes CDR1 LNHDA and CDR2 SQIVND (reference sequence). The donors gave bone marrow, and they were healthy. The PCR had 60 Vbeta and 13 Jbeta primers. Sequenced by immunoSEQ multiplex PCR; TCRdb stores in-frame clones only, minus some. This sample's table reports 25,000 to 35,000 clones. Whole-study results and caveats: While the bulk of TCR sequences proved rare, some public TCRs turned up in many donors. Per a prior analysis, the majority of TCR beta V segments were productive roughly 87% or roughly 30% of the time.

The sequence was obtained from a man aged 40-55 years in good health and CMV-seronegative. The chain carries TRBV19 and TRBJ2-5, with a tentative D call TRBD2 (6 bases). The material sequenced was PBMCs. The CDR3 nucleotides are TGTGCCAGTAGTGCCCGGGACTTCGTGGAGACCCAGTACTTC. This gives the protein CASSARDFVETQYF.